The 20 T cell receptor beta chains below all came from one sample that was sequenced in a study of long-term antiretroviral therapy in people with HIV. Version v3.0 of the immunoSEQ assay was performed at survey level. Profiled with immunoSEQ multiplex PCR; TCRdb holds only in-frame clones, not every one. The sample lists 30,000 to 40,000 clones; about 85% were seen once. The input for sequencing was unsorted PBMCs, taken 1.9 years after starting antiretroviral therapy. The receptors stem from a man aged 18 to 29 with HIV.

This clone occurred a few times. V is TRBV7-3 and J is TRBJ2-5; D might be TRBD1 (6 bases). V lost 2 bases to trimming and J lost 6 bases, with 10 bases between them. Germline CDR1 and CDR2: SGHTA and FQGTGA. There are 13 residues in the CDR3. The CDR3 DNA reads as TGTGCCAGCAGCTTAGAGAGGGGGAAGACCCAGTACTTC. Its translation is CASSLERGKTQYF.

This clone was counted only a few times. This chain links TRBV6-1 with TRBJ1-5, with TRBD1 identical over 12 bases. CDR3 length equals 13 residues. In germline, CDR1 is MNHNS, CDR2 SASEGT. The J segment lost 3 bases and the V segment lost 10 bases, leaving 1 base of the junction unmatched. The CDR3 sequence is CATGQGANQPQHF. In nucleotides, the CDR3 is TGTGCCACGGGACAGGGGGCCAATCAGCCCCAGCATTTT.

The chain employs TRBV2 and TRBJ2-3; D gene ambiguous. Trimming cost V 4 bases and J 2 bases, with 7 bases left between them. Per the germline V gene, CDR1 is SNHLY and CDR2 is FYNNEI. The CDR3 is 13 residues long. CDR3 sequence reads: CASSVFPTDTQYF. The DNA for the CDR3 is TGTGCCAGCAGTGTTTTCCCCACAGATACGCAGTATTTT.

The V gene is TRBV7-9, the J gene TRBJ1-4, with TRBD1 matching 8 bases. V was clipped by 5 bases and J by 13 bases; unmatched bases: 6. The CDR3 has 12 residues. From germline, CDR1 is SEHNR and CDR2 FQNEAQ (reference sequence). The CDR3 region has the DNA TGTGCCAGCAGCGGGACAGGTCTGTTACTGTTTTTT. Residues: CASSGTGLLLFF.

The V call is TRBV28, the J call TRBJ2-4, with unresolved D. Germline values: CDR1 MDHEN, CDR2 SYDVKM. The length of the CDR3 is 14 residues. With 2 bases removed from V and 6 bases from J, the gap between germline ends came to 11 bases. In DNA form, the CDR3 reads TGTGCCAGCAGTTTAGCCAGTACCGTAAACATTCAGTACTTC. Its protein product is CASSLASTVNIQYF.

This clone was recorded only once. The chain has TRBV7-3 and TRBJ2-7; D uncertain. V was clipped by 6 bases and J by 2 bases, with 11 bases between them. This CDR3 comprises 13 residues. The V gene's germline CDR1 is SGHTA and CDR2 FQGTGA. Here the CDR3 reads CASSKEVTYEQYF. Written as DNA, the CDR3 is TGTGCCAGCAGTAAAGAGGTGACCTACGAGCAGTACTTC.

The table lists this clone with a count of one. The rearrangement uses TRBV5-1 and TRBJ2-7, with D perhaps matching TRBD2 (7 bases). Germline V gene sequence: CDR1 SGHRS, CDR2 YFSETQ. Trimming took 0 bases from V and 6 from J, leaving 16 bases between them. The CDR3 contains 15 residues. The CDR3 bases are TGCGCCAGCAGCTTGGGAGGCGGGGGACATGGCGAGCAGTACGTC. Translated, it gives CASSLGGGGHGEQYV.

This clone has only one observation. Germline is not matched at one junction end, which may reflect a read error. The chain carries TRBV7-7 and TRBJ1-1; D may be TRBD1 (5 bases). Germline assignment: CDR1 SSHAT and CDR2 FNYEAQ (reference sequence). The CDR3 totals 13 residues. DNA of the CDR3: TGTGCTAGCAGCTTGGACAAGAACACTGAAGCTTTCTTT. Protein: CASSLDKNTEAFF.

The rearrangement joins TRBV9 to TRBJ1-2; TRBD1 might be the D (6 bases). Germline CDR1 SGDLS, CDR2 YYNGEE. The CDR3 sequence is 14 residues long. The V gene lost 2 bases and the J gene lost 6 bases, with 14 bases spanning the gap. CDR3 in amino acids: CASSVIPGDDGYTF. As DNA, the CDR3 is TGTGCCAGCAGCGTTATACCAGGGGACGATGGCTACACCTTC.

V usage is TRBV19 and J usage is TRBJ2-2; the D is unclear. The V gene lost 5 bases and the J gene lost 11 bases, with 6 bases spanning the gap. CDR1 and CDR2 (germline): LNHDA, SQIVND (reference sequence). This CDR3 is 10 amino acids long. The CDR3 sequence is CASSSRELFF. CDR3 coding DNA: TGTGCCAGTAGTTCGAGAGAGCTGTTTTTT.

The J gene is TRBJ2-3, the V gene TRBV7-3, with no clear D. V lost 3 bases and J 0 bases, leaving 4 bases between the germline ends. Germline V gene sequence: CDR1 SGHTA, CDR2 FQGTGA. This CDR3 is built from 13 residues. CDR3 sequence (DNA): TGTGCCAGCAGCTTTGGGAGCACAGATACGCAGTATTTT. It specifies CASSFGSTDTQYF.

This sequence joins TRBV19 and TRBJ2-3, with a possible D match to TRBD1 (6 bases). The V end lost 3 bases, the J end lost 7 bases, and 17 bases lay between the germline ends. CDR1 and CDR2 (germline): LNHDA, SQIVND (reference sequence). The CDR3 spans 15 residues. The CDR3 coding sequence is TGTGCCAGTAGTATGGTGGGGGCTGATAGGAATACGCAGTATTTT. It is translated as CASSMVGADRNTQYF.

This clone was picked up a small number of times. The chain employs TRBV6-5 and TRBJ1-4; D may be TRBD1 (6 bases). The CDR3 consists of 13 residues. Trimming removed 6 bases from V and 12 bases from J, with 17 bases in between. Germline V gene data show CDR1 as MNHEY and CDR2 as SVGAGI. As DNA, the CDR3 is TGTGCCAGCAGAAGGTTGGGACAAGGGGAACTGTTTTTT. The encoded protein is CASRRLGQGELFF.

The J gene is TRBJ1-3, the V gene TRBV18; D possibly corresponds to TRBD1 (5 bases). V lost 3 bases to trimming and J lost 0 bases, with 15 bases between them. Per germline, CDR1 KGHSH and CDR2 LQKENI. The CDR3 is 17 amino acids. CDR3: CASSPNSGGSSGNTIYF. The CDR3 DNA reads as TGTGCCAGCTCACCCAACAGCGGGGGGAGCTCTGGAAACACCATATATTTT.

This clone was counted once. This chain uses TRBV2 with TRBJ2-7; D unresolved. Trimming shortened V by 5 bases and J by 3 bases, and 8 bases separated the two germline ends. The germline V gene encodes CDR1 SNHLY and CDR2 FYNNEI. The CDR3 contains 12 residues. CDR3 sequence (DNA): TGTGCCAGCAGTCTACAGAGCTACGAGCAGTACTTC. Translating gives CASSLQSYEQYF.

The gene calls are TRBV2 and TRBJ1-1; D not certain. The CDR3 contains 15 residues. Trimming stripped 0 bases from V and 10 bases from J, with 18 bases between. Germline-derived CDR1 and CDR2 are SNHLY and FYNNEI. This CDR3 is CASSEALNVVGRAFF. CDR3 DNA sequence: TGTGCCAGCAGTGAAGCGCTTAACGTCGTGGGCAGAGCTTTCTTT.

V usage is TRBV10-2 and J usage is TRBJ2-5; 9 nucleotides align to TRBD2. Unmatched junction bases numbered 12, after V lost 0 bases and J lost 13 bases. Germline V CDR1 and CDR2: WSHSY, SAAADI. The CDR3 has 15 amino acids. CDR3 in amino acids: CASSESNRLAGFLYF. The CDR3 DNA reads as TGCGCCAGCAGTGAGTCTAATCGTCTAGCGGGGTTTTTGTACTTC.

The V call is TRBV4-1, the J call TRBJ2-2, with TRBD2 matching 7 bases. CDR3 size: 15 residues. CDR1 MGHRA and CDR2 YSYEKL come from the germline V gene. The ends lost 5 bases at V and 5 bases at J; junction bases unmatched: 8. The CDR3 DNA sequence: TGCGCCAGCAGCGCCGGGGGGTTTTCAACCGGGGAGCTGTTTTTT. The encoded protein is CASSAGGFSTGELFF.

The sample holds one count of this clone. This chain links TRBV30 with TRBJ1-5; the D gene is possibly TRBD1 (5 bases). Per germline, CDR1 GTSNPN and CDR2 SVGIG (reference sequence). The CDR3 sequence is 14 residues long. Between the trimmed V and J ends, which lost 2 bases and 6 bases, there was a span of 14 bases. Here the CDR3 DNA reads TGTGCCTGGAGTTATGGAGGGGAGGTTCAGCCCCAGCATTTT. Protein sequence: CAWSYGGEVQPQHF.

V gene TRBV28 combines with J gene TRBJ2-4; no firm D call. Trimming pared 2 bases from V and 5 bases from J, leaving 4 bases between. This CDR3 is built from 12 residues. CDR1 is MDHEN, CDR2 SYDVKM, per germline. The CDR3 DNA reads as TGTGCCAGCAGTTTAGTCCAAAACATTCAGTACTTC. This sequence encodes CASSLVQNIQYF.